These 13 T cell receptor beta chains came from one sample sequenced in a study of technical replicates of blood from a handful of donors. TCRdb's copy holds only in-frame clones and misses some; the assay was immunoSEQ multiplex PCR. Among more than 65,000 clones listed, about nine tenths were seen once. Specimen: T cells isolated from PBMCs. The source of these receptors is a human donor in good health.

This chain connects TRBV11-1 to TRBJ2-7; D possibly corresponds to TRBD2 (6 bases). Trimming pared 10 bases from V and 1 base from J, leaving 8 bases between. The CDR3 extends over 11 amino acids. CDR1 is SGHAT, CDR2 FQDESV, per germline (reference sequence). The CDR3 sequence is CATRGSYEQYF. The CDR3 DNA is TGTGCCACTCGGGGGTCCTACGAGCAGTACTTC.

This sequence joins TRBV5-6 and TRBJ2-7; the D gene is possibly TRBD2 (5 bases). The CDR3 has 13 amino acids. Germline V gives CDR1 SGHDT, CDR2 YYEEEE. V lost 0 bases and J 6 bases, leaving 10 bases between the germline ends. DNA of the CDR3: TGTGCCAGCAGCTTGGCCGAGGGCTCCGAGCAGTACTTC. Protein sequence: CASSLAEGSEQYF.

The chain uses TRBV28 and TRBJ1-4, with D hard to call. This CDR3 region has 12 residues. V was clipped by 6 bases and J by 15 bases, with 17 bases between them. Germline loops: CDR1 MDHEN, CDR2 SYDVKM. For the CDR3, the DNA is TGTGCCAGCAGGTTCGGGTCTCGGTCGTTGTTTTTT. Residues: CASRFGSRSLFF.

The chain is built from TRBV28 and TRBJ1-1, with 9 bases matching TRBD1. The V segment lost 6 bases and the J segment 1 base; nucleotides outside the gene matches: 6. The CDR3 is made up of 15 amino acids. Germline CDR1 and CDR2: MDHEN and SYDVKM. DNA for the CDR3: TGTGCCAGCAGCGACTCGGGACAGGGGAACACTGAAGCTTTCTTT. Amino acids: CASSDSGQGNTEAFF.

V usage is TRBV29-1 and J usage is TRBJ2-5; D not certain. The germline gives CDR1 SQVTM, CDR2 ANQGSEA. Trimming removed 3 bases from V and 2 bases from J, with 10 bases in between. This CDR3 contains 13 residues. CDR3 nucleotides: TGCAGCGTTGAGGGTGCCAGGCAAGAGACCCAGTACTTC. Translation: CSVEGARQETQYF. The full variable domain, in which reference TRBV29-1 and TRBJ2-5 provide the parts outside the CDR3, is SAVISQKPSRDICQRGTSLTIQCQVDSQVTMMFWYRQQPGQSLTLIATANQGSEATYESGFVIDKFPISRPNLTFSTLTVSNMSPEDSSIYLCSVEGARQETQYFGPGTRLLVL.

This sequence joins TRBV4-3 and TRBJ2-3; the match to TRBD2 covers 11 bases. CDR1 is LGHNA, CDR2 YSLEER, per germline. Trimming removed 0 bases from V and 4 bases from J; junction bases left unmatched: 6. The CDR3 covers 17 residues. CDR3 coding DNA: TGCGCCAGCAGCCAAGAGAAACTAGCGGGAGTCGCAGATACGCAGTATTTT. Protein product: CASSQEKLAGVADTQYF.

The CDR3 DNA reads TGTGCCAGCAGCTTAAGAGACAGGACCTACGAGCAGTACTTC. This sequence encodes CASSLRDRTYEQYF. The genes are TRBV7-6 and TRBJ2-7; D may be TRBD1 (6 bases). Trimming removed 2 bases at V and 2 bases at J, with 10 bases between. CDR1 is SGHVS and CDR2 is FNYEAQ in the germline V gene. The CDR3 runs to 14 residues.

The chain combines TRBV6-5 with TRBJ2-7, with D possibly TRBD2 on 5 matching bases. Trimming cost V 7 bases and J 7 bases, with 14 bases left between them. There are 12 residues in the CDR3. The germline V gene has CDR1 MNHEY and CDR2 SVGAGI. For the CDR3, the DNA is TGTGCCAGCAAACCTGGTTCGGGGGAGCAGTACTTC. Its protein product is CASKPGSGEQYF.

V usage is TRBV5-1 and J usage is TRBJ2-1; tentative D call: TRBD1 (6 bases). Germline V gene lookup returns CDR1 SGHRS and CDR2 YFSETQ. CDR3 length equals 15 residues. The germline V and J ends were trimmed by 0 bases and 2 bases, with 9 bases remaining between them. CDR3 protein: CASSLEGGAYNEQFF. The CDR3 DNA sequence: TGCGCCAGCAGCTTGGAAGGGGGAGCCTACAATGAGCAGTTCTTC.

This chain joins TRBV30 and TRBJ2-7, with TRBD1 identical over 7 bases. The CDR3 is 15 amino acids. J lost 3 bases, V lost 1 base, and 9 bases had no gene match. The germline V gene has CDR1 GTSNPN and CDR2 SVGIG (reference sequence). The CDR3 spells CAWSAYDRVGYEQYF. The CDR3 DNA reads as TGTGCCTGGAGTGCCTACGACAGGGTCGGCTACGAGCAGTACTTC.

The CDR3 loop is CASSPQSGNTEAFF. In DNA, the CDR3 is TGTGCCAGCTCACCACAGTCAGGGAACACTGAAGCTTTCTTT. The chain links TRBV18 to TRBJ1-1; no firm D call. Deletions cut 1 base from V and 1 base from J, with 7 bases between. The CDR3 spans 14 residues. CDR1 and CDR2 (germline): KGHSH, LQKENI.

The gene calls are TRBV30 and TRBJ1-5; D might be TRBD1 (5 bases). CDR3 length equals 13 residues. Trimming took off 4 bases at V and 0 bases at J, with 7 bases between the two ends. The germline gives CDR1 GTSNPN, CDR2 SVGIG (reference sequence). CDR3: CAWTGHSNQPQHF. The CDR3 region has the DNA TGTGCCTGGACAGGGCATAGCAATCAGCCCCAGCATTTT.

The chain recombines TRBV9 with TRBJ1-4; TRBD1 agrees at 10 bases. V was pared by 4 bases and J by 8 bases, with 5 bases of the junction left unmatched. CDR3 length equals 14 residues. The germline V gene encodes CDR1 SGDLS and CDR2 YYNGEE. CDR3 in amino acids: CASSLTGGGEKLFF. In DNA, the CDR3 is TGTGCCAGCAGCTTGACAGGGGGCGGGGAAAAACTGTTTTTT.